These 3 T cell receptor beta chains were sequenced from one sample in a study of blood T cell repertoires in COVID-19. The table came from immunoSEQ multiplex PCR; TCRdb's copy has only in-frame clones and leaves some out. The table has 250,000 or so clones, about 88% seen once. Specimen: peripheral blood. These receptors came from a woman between 40 and 50 years old who had recovered from COVID-19.

The rearrangement links TRBV7-2 to TRBJ2-5; TRBD2 matches at 9 bases. Germline CDR1 and CDR2: SGHTA and FQGNSA. V shed 1 base, J shed 1 base, and the junction held 4 bases outside the gene matches. This CDR3 is built from 16 residues. The DNA of the CDR3 is TGTGCCAGCAGCTTAGGTCCGGGACTAGCCCAAGAGACCCAGTACTTC. This codes for CASSLGPGLAQETQYF.

The chain combines TRBV7-3 with TRBJ2-3, with 11 positions matching TRBD2. V shed 5 bases and J 2 bases; nucleotides not matched to a gene: 9. Per the germline V gene, CDR1 is SGHTA and CDR2 is FQGTGA. The CDR3 is 17 amino acids. As DNA, the CDR3 is TGTGCCAGCAGCCCCTGGGGGACTAGCGGTCCCACAGATACGCAGTATTTT. This gives the protein CASSPWGTSGPTDTQYF.

The gene calls are TRBV7-2 and TRBJ2-3; TRBD2 matches at 8 bases. This CDR3 has 15 residues. V lost 5 bases, J lost 6 bases, and 10 bases stayed unmatched. In germline, CDR1 is SGHTA, CDR2 FQGNSA. The CDR3 bases are TGTGCCAGCAGCCCCCAAGCGGGAGTTGGCGATACGCAGTATTTT. Encoded protein: CASSPQAGVGDTQYF.